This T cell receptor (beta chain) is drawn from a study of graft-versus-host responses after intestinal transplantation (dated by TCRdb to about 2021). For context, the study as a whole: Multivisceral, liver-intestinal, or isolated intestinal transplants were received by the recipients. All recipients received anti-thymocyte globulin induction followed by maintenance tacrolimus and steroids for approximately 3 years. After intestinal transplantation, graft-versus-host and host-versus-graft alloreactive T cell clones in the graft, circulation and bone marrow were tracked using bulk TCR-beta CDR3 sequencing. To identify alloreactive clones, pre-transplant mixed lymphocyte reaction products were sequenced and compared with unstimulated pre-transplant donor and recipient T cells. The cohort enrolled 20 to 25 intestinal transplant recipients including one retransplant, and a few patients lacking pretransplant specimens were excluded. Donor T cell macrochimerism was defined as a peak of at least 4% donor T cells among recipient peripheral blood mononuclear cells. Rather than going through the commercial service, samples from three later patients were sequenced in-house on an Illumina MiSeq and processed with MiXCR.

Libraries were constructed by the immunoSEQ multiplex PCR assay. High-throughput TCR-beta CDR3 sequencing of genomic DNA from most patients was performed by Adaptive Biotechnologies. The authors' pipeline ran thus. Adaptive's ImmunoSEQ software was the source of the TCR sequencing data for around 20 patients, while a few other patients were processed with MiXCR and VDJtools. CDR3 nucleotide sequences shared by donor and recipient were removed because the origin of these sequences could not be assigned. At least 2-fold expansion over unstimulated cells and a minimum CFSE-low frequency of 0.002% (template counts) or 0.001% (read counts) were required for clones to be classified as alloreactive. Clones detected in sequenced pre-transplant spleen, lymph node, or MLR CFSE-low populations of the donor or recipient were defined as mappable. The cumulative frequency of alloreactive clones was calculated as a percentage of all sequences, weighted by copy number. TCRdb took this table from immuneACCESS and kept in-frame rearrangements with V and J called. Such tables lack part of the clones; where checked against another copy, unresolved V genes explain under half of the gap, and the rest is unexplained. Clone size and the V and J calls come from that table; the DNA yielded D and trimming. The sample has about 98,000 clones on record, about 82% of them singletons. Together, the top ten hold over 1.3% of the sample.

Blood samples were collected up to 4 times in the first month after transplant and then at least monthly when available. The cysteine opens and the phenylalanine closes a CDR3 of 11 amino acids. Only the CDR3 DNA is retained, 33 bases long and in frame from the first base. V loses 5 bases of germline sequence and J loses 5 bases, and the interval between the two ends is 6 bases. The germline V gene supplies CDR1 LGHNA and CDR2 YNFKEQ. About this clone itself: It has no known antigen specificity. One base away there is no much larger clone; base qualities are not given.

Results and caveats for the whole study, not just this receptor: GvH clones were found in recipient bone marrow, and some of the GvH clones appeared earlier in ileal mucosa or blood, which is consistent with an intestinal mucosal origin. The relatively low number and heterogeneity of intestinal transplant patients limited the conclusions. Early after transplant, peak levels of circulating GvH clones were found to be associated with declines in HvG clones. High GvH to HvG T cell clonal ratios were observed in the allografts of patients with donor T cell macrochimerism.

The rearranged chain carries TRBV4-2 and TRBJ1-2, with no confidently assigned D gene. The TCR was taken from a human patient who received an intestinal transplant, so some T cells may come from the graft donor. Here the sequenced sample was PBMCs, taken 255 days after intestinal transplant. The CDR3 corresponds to CASSSLYGYTF. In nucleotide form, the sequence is TGTGCCAGCAGCAGCCTGTATGGCTACACCTTC.